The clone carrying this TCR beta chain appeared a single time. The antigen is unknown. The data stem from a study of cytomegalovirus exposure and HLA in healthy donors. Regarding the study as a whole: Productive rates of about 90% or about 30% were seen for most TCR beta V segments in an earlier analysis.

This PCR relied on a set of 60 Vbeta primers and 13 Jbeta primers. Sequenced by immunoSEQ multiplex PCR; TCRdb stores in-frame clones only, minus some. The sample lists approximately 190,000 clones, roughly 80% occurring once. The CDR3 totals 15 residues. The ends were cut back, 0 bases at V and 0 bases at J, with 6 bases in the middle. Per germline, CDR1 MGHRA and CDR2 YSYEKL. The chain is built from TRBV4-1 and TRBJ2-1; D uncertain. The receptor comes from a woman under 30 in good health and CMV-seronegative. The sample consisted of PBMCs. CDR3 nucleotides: TGCGCCAGCAGCCAAGATCCTAGCTCCTACAATGAGCAGTTCTTC. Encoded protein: CASSQDPSSYNEQFF.